The T cell receptor beta chain described here comes from a study of blood T cell repertoires in COVID-19. Across the whole study: Material from acute and convalescent COVID-19 was sourced from the United States, Italy and Spain. T cells, B-cell-depleted T cells, or PBMCs supplied cDNA or gDNA.

Germline V gene data show CDR1 as SGHAT and CDR2 as FQNNGV. The CDR3 runs to 16 residues. V was trimmed by 4 bases and J by 2 bases, leaving 17 bases between them. Original processing notes: Counts of nucleated cells, estimated from reference gene primer amplification, were obtained. TCRdb's table, derived via immunoSEQ multiplex PCR, lists solely in-frame clones and lacks some. Clone size and the V and J calls come from that table; the DNA yielded D and trimming. There are approximately 160,000 clones in the sample; roughly 80% occur only once, and roughly 8% lies in the top ten. Sample: peripheral blood. V is TRBV11-2 and J is TRBJ1-2, with D hard to call. This receptor was obtained from a man aged 55-75 years with acute or convalescent COVID-19. CDR3 loop: CASSSPREGLNYGYTF. The CDR3 region has the DNA TGTGCCAGCAGCTCCCCTAGGGAGGGCCTAAACTATGGCTACACCTTC.